This TCR beta chain was sequenced during a study of CD8 T cells in ankylosing spondylitis. General study results and limits: Ankylosing spondylitis blood appeared to carry a characteristic TCR beta motif of several highly homologous variants. Earlier work had already found some motif variants in reactive arthritis synovial fluid and blood. Clones linked to disease, bearing a CD8+ phenotype, were relatively rare in peripheral blood. Clones tied to disease were said to be significantly enriched in matched ankylosing spondylitis synovial fluid.

For this clonotype: Its antigen remains unknown.

The authors made TCR beta libraries by quantitative 5'-RACE with molecular barcodes. TCRdb independently ran MiXCR on the 5' RACE reads; one entry per CDR3 protein. Of roughly 700,000 distinct CDR3 sequences listed, around a fifth were seen once; the top ten hold around 20%. The CDR3 totals 14 residues. V was pared by 6 bases and J by 4 bases, with 8 bases of the junction left unmatched. Looked up from germline, CDR1 is MNHNS and CDR2 is SASEGT. The V gene is TRBV6-1, the J gene TRBJ1-2; 7 bases map to TRBD1. Sequenced: blood, either unsorted or a sorted T cell fraction (not recorded which). The origin of this receptor is a male donor with ankylosing spondylitis. CDR3 region: CASSQQGRPYGYTF. The DNA of the CDR3 is TGTGCCAGCAGCCAACAGGGGCGGCCCTATGGCTACACCTTC.